The entry below gives a single T cell receptor (beta chain) sequence along with its context. TCRdb keeps only in-frame clones here, not all; method: immunoSEQ multiplex PCR. Seen here are 250,000 or so clones, 90% observed once, and the top ten hold about 1%. The data derive from a study of blood T cell repertoires in COVID-19. The CDR3 covers 17 residues. The V and J ends lost 5 bases and 3 bases respectively, with 22 bases between them. Germline V gene data show CDR1 as MNHEY and CDR2 as SMNVEV (reference sequence). The origin of this receptor is a man in his forties or fifties who had been exposed to COVID-19. The rearrangement links TRBV27 to TRBJ1-1, with D possibly being TRBD1 (6 bases). The specimen sequenced was PBMCs or T cells enriched from blood (not recorded which). CDR3 loop: CASSLSDLGGRDTEAFF. CDR3 bases: TGTGCCAGCAGTCTTTCGGATTTGGGGGGGCGTGACACTGAAGCTTTCTTT.